One sample yielded the 25 T cell receptor beta chains listed below, sequenced in a study of T-cell reconstitution after alpha-beta-depleted transplantation in children. Library preparation (for TCRbeta) was performed with unique molecular identifiers. TCRdb analysed the PCR reads with MiXCR anew, one entry per CDR3 protein. The sample has about 460,000 distinct CDR3 sequences, 10% to 13% seen once. The starting material was PBMCs, obtained before TCRalphabeta/CD19-depleted stem cell transplant. These receptors came from a child aged 2 to 10 with inherited bone marrow failure, due to receive a stem cell transplant.

The sample holds many counts of this clonotype. This chain joins TRBV28 and TRBJ2-2; D is unclear. Looked up from germline, CDR1 is MDHEN and CDR2 is SYDVKM. The V gene lost 2 bases and the J gene lost 1 base, with 5 bases spanning the gap. This CDR3 spans 14 amino acids. In DNA form, the CDR3 reads TGTGCCAGCAGTTTAGAGAGGAACACCGGGGAGCTGTTTTTT. Protein product: CASSLERNTGELFF.

The chain is built from TRBV27 and TRBJ2-3; D remains unclear. V lost 2 bases and J 2 bases, leaving 8 bases between the germline ends. The V gene's germline CDR1 is MNHEY and CDR2 SMNVEV (reference sequence). This CDR3 comprises 14 residues. The CDR3 loop reads CASSLLGTTDTQYF. In DNA, the CDR3 is TGTGCCAGCAGTTTACTAGGAACCACAGATACGCAGTATTTT.

Regarding this clonotype: A clone one base away is much larger, so this may be a read error. No conserved phenylalanine or tryptophan ends this CDR3, so it is likely a read error. The chain has TRBV20-1 and TRBJ2-3, with 12 bases that match TRBD2. The germline V gene encodes CDR1 DFQATT and CDR2 SNEGSKA (reference sequence). V shed 3 bases, J shed 2 bases, and the junction held 6 bases outside the gene matches. This CDR3 spans 16 amino acids. CDR3 bases: TGCAGTGCTAGTAAGGCTAGCGGGAGGGCCACAGATACGCAGTATTCT. Protein product: CSASKASGRATDTQYS.

This clonotype was found many times. The CDR3 DNA reads TGCAGCGTCTTGAGGGGGCGCGAGCAGTACTTC. Translating gives CSVLRGREQYF. This chain joins TRBV29-1 and TRBJ2-7, with 7 bases aligning to TRBD1. J lost 6 bases, V lost 6 bases, and 5 bases had no gene match. The CDR3 extends over 11 amino acids. Germline V gene sequence: CDR1 SQVTM, CDR2 ANQGSEA.

This clonotype was recorded at least ten times. This sequence joins TRBV20-1 and TRBJ2-7; D is unresolved. Germline V gene lookup returns CDR1 DFQATT and CDR2 SNEGSKA (reference sequence). The germline V and J ends were trimmed by 0 bases and 6 bases, with 9 bases remaining between them. The CDR3 totals 12 residues. The CDR3 sequence is CSARDGRGEQYF. CDR3 nucleotide sequence: TGCAGTGCTAGAGATGGGCGAGGCGAGCAGTACTTC.

This clonotype was picked up a small number of times. The chain carries TRBV6-1 and TRBJ2-7; 7 bases agree with TRBD1. V gave up 7 bases and J gave up 0 bases; unmatched junction bases: 9. Per germline, CDR1 MNHNS and CDR2 SASEGT. There are 15 residues in the CDR3. The CDR3 region is CASTNRDRLSYEQYF. The CDR3 coding sequence is TGTGCCAGCACCAACCGGGACAGACTCTCCTACGAGCAGTACTTC.

As concerns this clonotype: This clone may be a read error of a much larger clone one base away. The V and J genes are TRBV12-3 or TRBV12-4 and TRBJ1-2, with TRBD1 as a possible D gene (5 bases). The CDR3 is 13 amino acids. Deletions cut 4 bases from V and 6 bases from J, with 12 bases between. The CDR3 loop reads CASSYDSPNGYTF. In DNA form, the CDR3 reads TGTGCCAGCAGTTATGACAGCCCCAATGGCTACACCTTC.

In this sample, this clonotype turned up many times. The rearrangement uses TRBV7-9 and TRBJ2-7, with D tentatively TRBD2 (5 bases). Between the trimmed V and J ends, which lost 5 bases and 3 bases, there was a span of 17 bases. Germline V gives CDR1 SEHNR, CDR2 FQNEAQ (reference sequence). The CDR3 totals 15 residues. CDR3 sequence (DNA): TGTGCCAGCAGCCCCCCCGGCGGGTCCCTCTACGAGCAGTACTTC. Translating gives CASSPPGGSLYEQYF.

This clonotype was counted many times. The chain couples TRBV9 to TRBJ1-4, with TRBD1 identical over 7 bases. From germline, CDR1 is SGDLS and CDR2 YYNGEE. This CDR3 has 15 amino acids. The trim removed 3 bases at V and 3 bases at J, leaving 5 bases unmatched. This CDR3 reads CASSATGAPNEKLFF. CDR3 coding DNA: TGTGCCAGCAGCGCAACAGGGGCCCCTAATGAAAAACTGTTTTTT.

The sample holds a few counts of this clonotype. This chain connects TRBV4-1 to TRBJ2-1, with D possibly being TRBD2 (5 bases). The CDR3 runs to 13 residues. CDR1 and CDR2 (germline): MGHRA, YSYEKL. V lost 5 bases and J 8 bases, leaving 13 bases between the germline ends. The CDR3 region has the DNA TGCGCCAGCAGCTTGGGGTGGCGGGATGAGCAGTTCTTC. Its protein is CASSLGWRDEQFF.

This clonotype was recorded many times. The chain's CDR3 is CASSVALTGELFF. CDR3 DNA sequence: TGCGCCAGCAGCGTGGCTCTTACCGGGGAGCTGTTTTTT. The chain joins TRBV5-1 to TRBJ2-2; D call uncertain. The germline V gene has CDR1 SGHRS and CDR2 YFSETQ. Trimming cost V 4 bases and J 5 bases, with 9 bases left between them. CDR3 size: 13 residues.

In its sample, this clonotype was seen many times. The chain has TRBV29-1 and TRBJ2-1; D could derive from TRBD1 or TRBD2 (5 bases each). The CDR3 is made up of 14 amino acids. Trimming pared 3 bases from V and 0 bases from J, leaving 9 bases between. Germline lookup yields CDR1 SQVTM and CDR2 ANQGSEA. CDR3 region: CSVDWGSSYNEQFF. The DNA of the CDR3 is TGCAGCGTTGATTGGGGGAGCTCCTACAATGAGCAGTTCTTC.

This clonotype was found a few times. The chain carries TRBV24-1 and TRBJ2-1; 7 bases are shared with TRBD2. CDR3 length equals 15 residues. Germline V CDR1 and CDR2: KGHDR, SFDVKD. The trim removed 2 bases at V and 6 bases at J, leaving 6 bases unmatched. The CDR3: CATSDSASGVNEQFF. CDR3 sequence (DNA): TGTGCCACCAGTGATTCGGCTAGCGGTGTCAATGAGCAGTTCTTC.

The sample holds many counts of this clonotype. The chain joins TRBV24-1 to TRBJ2-2; possible D gene TRBD2, 5 bases. CDR1 and CDR2 from the germline V gene are KGHDR and SFDVKD. This CDR3 is built from 13 residues. V lost 7 bases, J lost 0 bases, and 5 bases lay in between. The CDR3, as DNA: TGTGCCACCAGCGGGACGAACACCGGGGAGCTGTTTTTT. Protein sequence: CATSGTNTGELFF.

At least ten counts were recorded for this clonotype. The chain employs TRBV20-1 and TRBJ2-2, with TRBD1 identical over 9 bases. CDR1 and CDR2 (germline): DFQATT, SNEGSKA (reference sequence). V gave up 5 bases and J gave up 5 bases; unmatched junction bases: 15. The CDR3 covers 17 residues. Written as DNA, the CDR3 is TGCAGTGCTGCCCACACCCCGGGACAGGGCTGGACCGGGGAGCTGTTTTTT. The encoded protein is CSAAHTPGQGWTGELFF.

Ten or more counts support this clonotype. This chain uses TRBV28 with TRBJ2-5; D possibly corresponds to TRBD1 (5 bases). Germline V gene sequence: CDR1 MDHEN, CDR2 SYDVKM. The CDR3 is made up of 15 amino acids. V dropped 7 bases and J dropped 2 bases, with 17 bases sitting between them. The CDR3 reads CASTLERGRQETQYF. In DNA form, the CDR3 reads TGTGCCAGCACCTTAGAAAGGGGCCGGCAAGAGACCCAGTACTTC.

In this sample, this clonotype turned up many times. The rearrangement uses TRBV4-3 and TRBJ1-2, with D tentatively TRBD1 (5 bases). V dropped 0 bases and J dropped 0 bases, with 11 bases sitting between them. This CDR3 region has 16 residues. Germline lookup yields CDR1 LGHNA and CDR2 YSLEER. The CDR3 coding sequence is TGCGCCAGCAGCCAAGATCTTCGGGGACCTAACTATGGCTACACCTTC. It encodes CASSQDLRGPNYGYTF.

This clonotype was seen ten or more times. The rearrangement joins TRBV7-2 to TRBJ2-1; 14 nucleotides agree with TRBD2. The V and J ends lost 6 bases and 7 bases, in that order; junction bases with no gene match: 2. Germline V gives CDR1 SGHTA, CDR2 FQGNSA. The CDR3 runs 14 residues. CDR3 in DNA: TGTGCCAGCAGTAGACTAGCGGGAGGGAATGAGCAGTTCTTC. Its protein is CASSRLAGGNEQFF.

V is TRBV7-2 and J is TRBJ2-3, with 7 bases lining up with TRBD2. CDR1 is SGHTA and CDR2 is FQGNSA in the germline V gene. The CDR3 extends over 16 amino acids. V dropped 1 base and J dropped 4; count of bases not matched to a gene: 8. The CDR3 spells CASSLVGGRSADTQYF. The CDR3 bases are TGTGCCAGCAGCTTAGTAGGCGGGAGAAGTGCAGATACGCAGTATTTT. Full variable domain (missing parts from reference TRBV7-2 and TRBJ2-3): GAGVSQSPSNKVTEKGKDVELRCDPISGHTALYWYRQSLGQGLEFLIYFQGNSAPDKSGLPSDRFSAERTGGSVSTLTIQRTQQEDSAVYLCASSLVGGRSADTQYFGPGTRLTVL.

This sequence joins TRBV5-4 and TRBJ2-7, with TRBD2 matching over 14 bases. V lost 4 bases, J lost 5 bases, and 8 bases stayed unmatched. CDR1 is SGHNT and CDR2 is YYREEE in the germline V gene (reference sequence). This CDR3 spans 16 amino acids. CDR3 in amino acids: CASSKGLAGGPHEQYF. The CDR3 region has the DNA TGTGCCAGCAGCAAAGGACTAGCGGGAGGCCCCCACGAGCAGTACTTC.

The table lists this clonotype with many counts. V usage is TRBV7-2 and J usage is TRBJ2-1; D is perhaps TRBD1 (6 bases). The V end was cut by 5 bases, the J end by 2 bases, with 16 bases between. Germline V gives CDR1 SGHTA, CDR2 FQGNSA. CDR3 length: 16 residues. The CDR3 DNA reads TGTGCCAGCAGCGCGCAACCTAACAGGGCCTACAATGAGCAGTTCTTC. This sequence encodes CASSAQPNRAYNEQFF.

The table lists this clonotype with many counts. The chain recombines TRBV20-1 with TRBJ2-3; tentative D call: TRBD1 (6 bases). V dropped 5 bases and J dropped 1 base, with 22 bases sitting between them. Germline CDR1 is DFQATT and CDR2 is SNEGSKA (reference sequence). The CDR3 has 17 amino acids. CDR3: CSAPEYKTGRGTDTQYF. The CDR3, as DNA: TGCAGTGCTCCTGAATACAAAACAGGGCGAGGCACAGATACGCAGTATTTT.

This clonotype was picked up many times. The rearrangement links TRBV29-1 to TRBJ2-1; D is undetermined. This CDR3 is 12 amino acids long. CDR1 and CDR2 (germline): SQVTM, ANQGSEA. With 5 bases removed from V and 0 bases from J, the gap between germline ends came to 5 bases. In DNA form, the CDR3 reads TGCAGCGTTAAATACTCCTACAATGAGCAGTTCTTC. Translation gives CSVKYSYNEQFF.

This clonotype has ten or more counts. The chain uses TRBV7-9 and TRBJ2-1; tentative D call: TRBD1 (5 bases). Germline V gene lookup returns CDR1 SEHNR and CDR2 FQNEAQ (reference sequence). The CDR3 covers 14 residues. The V end lost 11 bases, the J end lost 3 bases, and 17 bases lay between the germline ends. The CDR3 here is CAGAPLFGYNEQFF. The CDR3 coding sequence is TGTGCCGGGGCTCCCCTTTTCGGCTACAATGAGCAGTTCTTC.

This clonotype was counted at least ten times. The chain couples TRBV20-1 to TRBJ1-6, with D uncertain. CDR3 length equals 14 residues. V lost 5 bases and J 4 bases, leaving 12 bases between the germline ends. Germline V CDR1 and CDR2: DFQATT, SNEGSKA (reference sequence). The CDR3, as DNA: TGCAGTGCTGGAACGACCAATTATAATTCACCCCTCCACTTT. This encodes CSAGTTNYNSPLHF.